This TCR beta chain was identified in a study of blood T cell repertoires in COVID-19. Study-wide background: Both acute and convalescent COVID-19 samples were obtained from the United States, Italy and Spain. Sample material is recorded as cDNA or gDNA derived from T cells, B-cell-depleted T cells, or PBMCs.

The CDR3 covers 14 residues. Per the germline V gene, CDR1 is SEHNR and CDR2 is FQNEAQ (reference sequence). Trimming took off 3 bases at V and 2 bases at J, with 7 bases between the two ends. Authors' methods: Reference gene primer amplification gave estimated nucleated cell counts. The method was immunoSEQ multiplex PCR; TCRdb's version includes in-frame clones alone and lacks a portion of them. That table furnishes V, J and clone size, whereas the DNA furnished D and trimming. Found here are tens of thousands of clones, roughly nine tenths of them singletons; the top ten hold less than 2%. The chain is built from TRBV7-9 and TRBJ2-2; D is perhaps TRBD2 (5 bases). The sample taken for sequencing was peripheral blood. This receptor was obtained from a man in his sixties with acute or convalescent COVID-19. As DNA, the CDR3 is TGTGCCAGCAGCTTGAGCGGAAACACCGGGGAGCTGTTTTTT. Translating gives CASSLSGNTGELFF.